What follows is one TCR beta chain and its context. The CDR3 covers 17 residues. The V gene's germline CDR1 is DFQATT and CDR2 SNEGSKA (reference sequence). V was trimmed by 0 bases and J by 7 bases, leaving 21 bases between them. For the second PCR, which ran for about 6 to 11 cycles, a sample-barcoded 5' primer and a J-beta primer mix were used. TCRdb fed the 5' RACE reads into MiXCR, producing one record per CDR3 protein. In the table there are 650,000 to 1,000,000 distinct CDR3 sequences, about 34% of which are singletons. Every sample had a minimum of 6.5 million PBMCs isolated. The sample belongs to a study of blood T cells in healthy people across ages.

V is TRBV20-1 and J is TRBJ1-4, with D tentatively TRBD1 (5 bases). Sequenced: blood. This receptor was obtained from a man younger than 35 in good health. The CDR3 DNA follows: TGCAGTGCTAGAGAGCCAACCCAGGGAATACCGGTTGAAAAACTGTTTTTT. Protein sequence: CSAREPTQGIPVEKLFF.